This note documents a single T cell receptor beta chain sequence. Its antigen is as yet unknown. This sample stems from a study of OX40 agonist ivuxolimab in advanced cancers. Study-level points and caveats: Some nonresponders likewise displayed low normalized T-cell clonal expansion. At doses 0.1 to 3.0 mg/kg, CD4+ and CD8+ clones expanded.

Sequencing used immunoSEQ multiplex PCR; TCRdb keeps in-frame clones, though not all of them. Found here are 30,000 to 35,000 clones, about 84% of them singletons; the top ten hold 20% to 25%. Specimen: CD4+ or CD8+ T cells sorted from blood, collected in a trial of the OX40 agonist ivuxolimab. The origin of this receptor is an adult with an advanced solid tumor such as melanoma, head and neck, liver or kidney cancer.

The CDR3 protein is CASSMTGGDRFYNEQFF. CDR3 sequence (DNA): TGTGCCAGTAGTATGACGGGAGGGGACAGATTTTACAATGAGCAGTTCTTC. This chain uses TRBV19 with TRBJ2-1, with TRBD2 as a possible D gene (8 bases). V lost 3 bases, J lost 4 bases, and 19 bases lay in between. CDR1 and CDR2 (germline): LNHDA, SQIVND (reference sequence). The CDR3 is 17 residues long.